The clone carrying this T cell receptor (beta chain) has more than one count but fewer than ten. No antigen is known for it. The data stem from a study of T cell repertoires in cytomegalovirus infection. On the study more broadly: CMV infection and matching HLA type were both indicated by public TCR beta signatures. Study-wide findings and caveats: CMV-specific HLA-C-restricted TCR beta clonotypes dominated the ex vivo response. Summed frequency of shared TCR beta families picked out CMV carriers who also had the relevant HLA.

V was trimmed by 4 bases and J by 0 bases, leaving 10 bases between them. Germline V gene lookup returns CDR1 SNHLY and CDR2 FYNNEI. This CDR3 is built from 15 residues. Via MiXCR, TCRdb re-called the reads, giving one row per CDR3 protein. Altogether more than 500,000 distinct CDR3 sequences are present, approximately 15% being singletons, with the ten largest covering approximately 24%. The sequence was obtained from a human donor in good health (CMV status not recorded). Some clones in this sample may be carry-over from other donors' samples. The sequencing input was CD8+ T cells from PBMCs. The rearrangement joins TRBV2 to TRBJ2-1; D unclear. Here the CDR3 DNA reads TGTGCCAGCAGTGTAAAAAAATTCTCCTACAATGAGCAGTTCTTC. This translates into CASSVKKFSYNEQFF.